This TCR beta chain was recovered during a study of cytomegalovirus exposure and HLA in healthy donors. The study's findings and limits: Immune exposure was documented only through CMV serostatus.

The PCR ran on 60 Vbeta and 13 Jbeta primers. Profiled with immunoSEQ multiplex PCR; TCRdb holds only in-frame clones, not every one. The repertoire includes roughly 150,000 clones, about two thirds of them detected once, and under 11% sits in the top ten. In regard to this clone: The antigen remains undetermined.

V was shortened by 0 bases and J by 1 base, with 12 bases between the two germline ends. The CDR3 sequence is 16 residues long. Germline values: CDR1 MGHRA, CDR2 YSYEKL. Source material: PBMCs. This chain joins TRBV4-1 and TRBJ2-5; TRBD2 might be the D (6 bases). The source of this sequence is a man aged 25-40 years in good health and CMV-seropositive. CDR3 DNA: TGCGCCAGCAGCCAAGAACCGGGACTCTCCCAAGAGACCCAGTACTTC. This sequence encodes CASSQEPGLSQETQYF.